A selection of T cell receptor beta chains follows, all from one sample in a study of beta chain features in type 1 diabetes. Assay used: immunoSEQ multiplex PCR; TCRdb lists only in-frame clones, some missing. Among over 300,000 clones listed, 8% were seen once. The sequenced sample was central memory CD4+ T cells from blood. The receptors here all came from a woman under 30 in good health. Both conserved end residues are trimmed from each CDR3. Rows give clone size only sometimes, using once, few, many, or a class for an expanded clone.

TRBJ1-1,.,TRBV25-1,ASSDRGAGSVTEAF
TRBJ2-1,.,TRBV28,ASSLLAGRRFGNEQF
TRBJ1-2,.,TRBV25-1,ASSDQEGWDGYT
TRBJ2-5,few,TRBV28,ASIQGEGRETQY
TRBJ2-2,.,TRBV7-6,ASSLVPSGRNTGELF
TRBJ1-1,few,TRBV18,ASSKGTRVTEAF
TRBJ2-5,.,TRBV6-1,ASSVGQGAAWETQY
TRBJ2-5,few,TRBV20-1,SSSGKQTQY
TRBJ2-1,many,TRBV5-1,ASSSNGGHSYNEQF
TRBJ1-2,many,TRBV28,ASRLGAGHGYT
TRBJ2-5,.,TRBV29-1,SAVGLAGESQETQY
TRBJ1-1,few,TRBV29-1,SVDRGMNTEAF
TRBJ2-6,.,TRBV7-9,ASTRDRVNGANVLT
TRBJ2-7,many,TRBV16,ASSRGDSLHEQY
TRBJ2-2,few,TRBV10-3,AISEPSGNTGELF
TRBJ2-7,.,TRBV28,ASGDSYEQY
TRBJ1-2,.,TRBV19,ASSTPRNRASYT
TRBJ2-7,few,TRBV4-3,ASSQELGTSGRVYEQY
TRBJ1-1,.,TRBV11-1,ASSLWVGTEAF
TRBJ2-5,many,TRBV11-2,ASSLTGQGLGETQY
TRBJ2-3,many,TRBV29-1,SSKREAATDTQY
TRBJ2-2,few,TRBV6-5,ASIQSSRTGELF
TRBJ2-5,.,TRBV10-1,ASSLRAGGTQY
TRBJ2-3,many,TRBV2,ASSRQGLNTDTQY
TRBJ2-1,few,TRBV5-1,ASSQQGAGYNEQF